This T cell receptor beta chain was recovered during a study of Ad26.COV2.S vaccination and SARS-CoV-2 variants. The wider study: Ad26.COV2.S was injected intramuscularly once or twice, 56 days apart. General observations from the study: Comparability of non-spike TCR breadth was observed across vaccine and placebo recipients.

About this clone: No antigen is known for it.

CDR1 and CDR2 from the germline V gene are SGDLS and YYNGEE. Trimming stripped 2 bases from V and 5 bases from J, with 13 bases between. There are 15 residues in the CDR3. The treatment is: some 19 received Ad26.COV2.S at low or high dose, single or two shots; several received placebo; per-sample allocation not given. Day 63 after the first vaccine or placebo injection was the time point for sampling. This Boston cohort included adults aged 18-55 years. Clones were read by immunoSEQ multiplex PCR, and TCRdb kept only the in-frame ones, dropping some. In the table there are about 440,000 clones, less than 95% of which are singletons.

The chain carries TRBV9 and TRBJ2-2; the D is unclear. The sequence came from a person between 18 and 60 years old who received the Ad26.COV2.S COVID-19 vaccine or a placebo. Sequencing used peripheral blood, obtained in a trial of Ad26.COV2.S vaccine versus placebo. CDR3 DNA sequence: TGTGCCAGCAGCGTTGGACCCCTGATGACCGGGGAGCTGTTTTTT. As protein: CASSVGPLMTGELFF.